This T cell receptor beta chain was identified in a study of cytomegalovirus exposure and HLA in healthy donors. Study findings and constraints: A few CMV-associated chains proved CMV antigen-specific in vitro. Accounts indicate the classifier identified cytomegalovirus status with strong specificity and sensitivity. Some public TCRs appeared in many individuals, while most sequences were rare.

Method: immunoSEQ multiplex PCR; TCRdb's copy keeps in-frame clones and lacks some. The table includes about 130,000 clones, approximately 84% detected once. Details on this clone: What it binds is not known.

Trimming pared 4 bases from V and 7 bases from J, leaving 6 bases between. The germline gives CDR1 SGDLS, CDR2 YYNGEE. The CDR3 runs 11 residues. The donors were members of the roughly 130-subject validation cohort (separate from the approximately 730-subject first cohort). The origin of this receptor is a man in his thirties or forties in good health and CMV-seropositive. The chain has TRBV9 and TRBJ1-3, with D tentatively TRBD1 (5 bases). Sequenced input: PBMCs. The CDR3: CASSPGNTIYF. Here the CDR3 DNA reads TGTGCCAGCAGCCCAGGGAACACCATATATTTT. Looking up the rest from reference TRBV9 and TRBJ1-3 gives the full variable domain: DSGVTQTPKHLITATGQRVTLRCSPRSGDLSVYWYQQSLDQGLQFLIQYYNGEERAKGNILERFSAQQFPDLHSELNLSSLELGDSALYFCASSPGNTIYFGEGSWLTVV.